These T cell receptor beta chains were read from a single sample in a study of cytomegalovirus exposure and HLA in healthy donors. The method was immunoSEQ multiplex PCR; TCRdb's version includes in-frame clones alone and lacks a portion of them. The sample lists more than 150,000 clones, approximately 80% occurring once. Material for sequencing was PBMCs. The origin of the receptors is a young man in good health and CMV-seronegative. Both conserved end residues are part of each CDR3. A D gene is named only where the DNA matches it firmly. A row's size may be missing; if present it is once, few, many or a size class.

j_gene: TRBJ1-2; v_gene: TRBV28; d_gene: NA; abundance: NA; CDR3nt: TGTGCCAGCAGTTTAGGACTGACCTATGGCTACACCTTC; CDR3aa: CASSLGLTYGYTF
j_gene: TRBJ2-1; v_gene: TRBV6-4; d_gene: TRBD1; abundance: NA; CDR3nt: TGTGCCAGCAGCCGGGACAGCCTTTACAATGAGCAGTTCTTC; CDR3aa: CASSRDSLYNEQFF
j_gene: TRBJ1-1; v_gene: TRBV6-5; d_gene: NA; abundance: NA; CDR3nt: TGTGCCAGCAGTTACCTGACGGGGAACACTGAAGCTTTCTTT; CDR3aa: CASSYLTGNTEAFF
j_gene: TRBJ1-6; v_gene: TRBV28; d_gene: NA; abundance: once; CDR3nt: TGTGCCAGCAGCCAGTATAATTCACCCCTCCACTTT; CDR3aa: CASSQYNSPLHF
j_gene: TRBJ1-2; v_gene: TRBV27; d_gene: NA; abundance: NA; CDR3nt: TGTGCCAGCAGGATGTTCCGGGATTCGGGTGGCTACACCTTC; CDR3aa: CASRMFRDSGGYTF
j_gene: TRBJ2-5; v_gene: TRBV21-1; d_gene: NA; abundance: NA; CDR3nt: TGTGCCAGCACGGGCGTAGCGGCAGCCCTCGGAGAGACCCAGTACTTC; CDR3aa: CASTGVAAALGETQYF
j_gene: TRBJ2-5; v_gene: TRBV30; d_gene: NA; abundance: NA; CDR3nt: TGTGCCTGGAAGCAGCAGGGTGCGGGGTTTGGGACCCAGTACTTC; CDR3aa: CAWKQQGAGFGTQYF
j_gene: TRBJ2-7; v_gene: TRBV7-3; d_gene: TRBD2; abundance: NA; CDR3nt: TGTGCCAGCAGCCTAACCCCCGGTAGTAGCGGGCACTCCTACGAGCAGTACTTC; CDR3aa: CASSLTPGSSGHSYEQYF
j_gene: TRBJ1-5; v_gene: TRBV30; d_gene: NA; abundance: NA; CDR3nt: TGTGCCTGGAGTGTAGGAGATTATGGCAATCAGCCCCAGCATTTT; CDR3aa: CAWSVGDYGNQPQHF
j_gene: TRBJ1-5; v_gene: TRBV27; d_gene: NA; abundance: NA; CDR3nt: TGTGCCAGCAGTCCCCTGGCGGGGGGCGGCTATCAGCCCCAGCATTTT; CDR3aa: CASSPLAGGGYQPQHF
j_gene: TRBJ2-1; v_gene: TRBV5-5; d_gene: TRBD2; abundance: NA; CDR3nt: TGTGCCAGCAGCCCCGGTAGCGGGGGGGCATACAATGAGCAGTTCTTC; CDR3aa: CASSPGSGGAYNEQFF
j_gene: TRBJ2-1; v_gene: TRBV29-1; d_gene: NA; abundance: NA; CDR3nt: TGCAGCGTTGCCCGCGGTAGCTCCTACAATGAGCAGTTCTTC; CDR3aa: CSVARGSSYNEQFF
j_gene: TRBJ2-2; v_gene: TRBV11-2; d_gene: NA; abundance: NA; CDR3nt: TGTGCCAGCACCCACCGTGGGGCCCAAGGGGCCGGGGAGCTGTTTTTT; CDR3aa: CASTHRGAQGAGELFF
j_gene: TRBJ2-3; v_gene: TRBV9; d_gene: NA; abundance: NA; CDR3nt: TGTGCCAGCAGCGTAGGGTCTAGCGGCACAGATACGCAGTATTTT; CDR3aa: CASSVGSSGTDTQYF
j_gene: TRBJ1-5; v_gene: TRBV19; d_gene: NA; abundance: NA; CDR3nt: TGTGCCAGTAGTATAGAGGGGCGGATTGGGGCGGTTCGAGGTCAGCCCCAGCATTTT; CDR3aa: CASSIEGRIGAVRGQPQHF
j_gene: TRBJ2-7; v_gene: TRBV11-1; d_gene: TRBD1; abundance: NA; CDR3nt: TGTGCCAGCAGCTTTTCGGGGGACAGGATCTACGAGCAGTACTTC; CDR3aa: CASSFSGDRIYEQYF
j_gene: TRBJ1-5; v_gene: TRBV19; d_gene: NA; abundance: once; CDR3nt: TGTGCCAGTAGTCCAATGCCCGGGGTCCAGCCCCAGCATTTT; CDR3aa: CASSPMPGVQPQHF
j_gene: TRBJ2-5; v_gene: TRBV5-6; d_gene: NA; abundance: few; CDR3nt: TGTGCCAGCCGCGGCCCTTTTTTGGGAGAGACCCAGTACTTC; CDR3aa: CASRGPFLGETQYF
j_gene: TRBJ2-2; v_gene: TRBV6-5; d_gene: TRBD2; abundance: NA; CDR3nt: TGTGCCAGCTCCGGGGGGGTCAACACCGGGGAGCTGTTTTTT; CDR3aa: CASSGGVNTGELFF
j_gene: TRBJ1-5; v_gene: TRBV19; d_gene: NA; abundance: NA; CDR3nt: TGTGCCAGTAGCCTAAACCCAGGGGTTCAGCCCCAGCATTTT; CDR3aa: CASSLNPGVQPQHF
j_gene: TRBJ2-1; v_gene: TRBV7-9; d_gene: TRBD1; abundance: NA; CDR3nt: TGTGCCAGCAGCCCGGGACAGGGAGCTATACCCTCCTACAATGAGCAGTTCTTC; CDR3aa: CASSPGQGAIPSYNEQFF
j_gene: TRBJ2-5; v_gene: TRBV28; d_gene: TRBD2; abundance: once; CDR3nt: TGTGCCACCCGCGGGCTAGCGGGAGCGGGGGAGACCCAGTACTTC; CDR3aa: CATRGLAGAGETQYF
j_gene: TRBJ2-1; v_gene: TRBV5-4; d_gene: NA; abundance: NA; CDR3nt: TGTGCCAGCAGCAGGGGAGGCTACAATGAGCAGTTCTTC; CDR3aa: CASSRGGYNEQFF
j_gene: TRBJ2-7; v_gene: TRBV4-1; d_gene: NA; abundance: NA; CDR3nt: TGCGCCAGCAGCCCCACAAGTAGACAGACCCACTACGAGCAGTACTTC; CDR3aa: CASSPTSRQTHYEQYF
j_gene: TRBJ2-2; v_gene: TRBV30; d_gene: NA; abundance: NA; CDR3nt: TGTGCCTGGAGTGTTCAGTTTCCCGGGGAGCTGTTTTTT; CDR3aa: CAWSVQFPGELFF
j_gene: TRBJ2-7; v_gene: TRBV28; d_gene: NA; abundance: NA; CDR3nt: TGTGCCAGCAGTCATCAGGGTCTTACCTACGAGCAGTACTTC; CDR3aa: CASSHQGLTYEQYF
j_gene: TRBJ1-2; v_gene: TRBV6-1; d_gene: TRBD1; abundance: NA; CDR3nt: TGTGCCAGCAGACCCGGGGACAGAGACTATGGCTACACCTTC; CDR3aa: CASRPGDRDYGYTF
j_gene: TRBJ2-3; v_gene: TRBV5-1; d_gene: NA; abundance: NA; CDR3nt: TGCGCCAGCAGCACCGGACAGAACACAGATACGCAGTATTTT; CDR3aa: CASSTGQNTDTQYF
j_gene: TRBJ2-6; v_gene: TRBV6-5; d_gene: NA; abundance: once; CDR3nt: TGTGCCAGCAGTTATTACTCTGGGGCCAACGTCCTGACTTTC; CDR3aa: CASSYYSGANVLTF
j_gene: TRBJ1-2; v_gene: TRBV5-6; d_gene: TRBD1; abundance: few; CDR3nt: TGTGCCAGCAGCCCCGGACAGGGGGCCAGGGGGAAGGGCTACACCTTC; CDR3aa: CASSPGQGARGKGYTF
j_gene: TRBJ2-7; v_gene: TRBV6-9; d_gene: TRBD1; abundance: NA; CDR3nt: TGTGCCAGCAGTTACGCTTGGGAAGGACAGGACTACGAGCAGTACTTC; CDR3aa: CASSYAWEGQDYEQYF
j_gene: TRBJ2-7; v_gene: TRBV5-1; d_gene: NA; abundance: NA; CDR3nt: TGCGCCAGCAGCCGACTTTCCGGGACTGGTCCCTACGAGCAGTACTTC; CDR3aa: CASSRLSGTGPYEQYF
j_gene: TRBJ2-1; v_gene: TRBV5-1; d_gene: TRBD2; abundance: NA; CDR3nt: TGCGCCAGCAGTAGACTAGCGGGGAATGAGCAGTTCTTC; CDR3aa: CASSRLAGNEQFF
j_gene: TRBJ1-2; v_gene: TRBV5-1; d_gene: NA; abundance: NA; CDR3nt: TGCGCCAGCAGCCCCGAGGGGGACGGTTTAAGGGGCTACACCTTC; CDR3aa: CASSPEGDGLRGYTF
j_gene: TRBJ2-1; v_gene: TRBV5-1; d_gene: NA; abundance: NA; CDR3nt: TGCGCCAGCAGCTTGTCGCGGGGGCGGAACAATGAGCAGTTCTTC; CDR3aa: CASSLSRGRNNEQFF
j_gene: TRBJ2-7; v_gene: TRBV30; d_gene: TRBD1; abundance: NA; CDR3nt: TGTGCCTCTGGACAGGTTAGCTACGAGCAGTACTTC; CDR3aa: CASGQVSYEQYF
j_gene: TRBJ1-2; v_gene: TRBV29-1; d_gene: TRBD1; abundance: once; CDR3nt: TGCAGCGCGGGGCGACAGGGGACTAACTATGGCTACACCTTC; CDR3aa: CSAGRQGTNYGYTF
j_gene: TRBJ2-7; v_gene: TRBV6-5; d_gene: TRBD1; abundance: NA; CDR3nt: TGTGCCAGCAGTTACTCGTGGAACAGGGGGACCTACGAGCAGTACTTC; CDR3aa: CASSYSWNRGTYEQYF
j_gene: TRBJ1-5; v_gene: TRBV19; d_gene: NA; abundance: NA; CDR3nt: TGTGCCAGTAGTATGAGGGCAGCGCCTTATAGCAATCAGCCCCAGCATTTT; CDR3aa: CASSMRAAPYSNQPQHF
j_gene: TRBJ2-7; v_gene: TRBV4-1; d_gene: TRBD2; abundance: NA; CDR3nt: TGCGCCAGCAGCCAAGATCGGGCGGGACTAGCGGGAGAGAAGGACGAGCAGTACTTC; CDR3aa: CASSQDRAGLAGEKDEQYF
j_gene: TRBJ2-7; v_gene: TRBV6-4; d_gene: TRBD2; abundance: NA; CDR3nt: TGTGCCAGCAGTGACTCGATAGCGGGAGGTCCCTACGAGCAGTACTTC; CDR3aa: CASSDSIAGGPYEQYF
j_gene: TRBJ2-7; v_gene: TRBV20-1; d_gene: TRBD2; abundance: few; CDR3nt: TGCAGTGCCCTGGGGGGGGGACAGTACTTC; CDR3aa: CSALGGGQYF
j_gene: TRBJ1-1; v_gene: TRBV25-1; d_gene: NA; abundance: NA; CDR3nt: TGTGCCAGCAGTAGGGGTGTCCGGGCTGAAGCTTTCTTT; CDR3aa: CASSRGVRAEAFF
j_gene: TRBJ2-4; v_gene: TRBV5-1; d_gene: TRBD1; abundance: NA; CDR3nt: TGCGCCAGCAGCCCGACAGGGGGGTTGGACATTCAGTACTTC; CDR3aa: CASSPTGGLDIQYF
j_gene: TRBJ2-3; v_gene: TRBV5-1; d_gene: TRBD2; abundance: NA; CDR3nt: TGCGCCAGCAGCTTGGCGGCTAGCGGGAGTCATACGCAGTATTTT; CDR3aa: CASSLAASGSHTQYF
j_gene: TRBJ2-7; v_gene: TRBV5-8; d_gene: NA; abundance: NA; CDR3nt: TGTGCCAGCAGGGGCCCCCCCAGCGAGCAGTACTTC; CDR3aa: CASRGPPSEQYF
j_gene: TRBJ2-3; v_gene: TRBV4-2; d_gene: TRBD2; abundance: NA; CDR3nt: TGTGCCAGCAGCCAAGAACTAGCGGGAGGCACAGATACGCAGTATTTT; CDR3aa: CASSQELAGGTDTQYF